These 18 T cell receptor beta chains originate from one sample sequenced in a study. From the 5' RACE reads, TCRdb called clonotypes with MiXCR, one entry per CDR3 protein. The data contain tens of thousands of distinct CDR3 sequences, approximately 25% of them singletons. Input material: tumor-infiltrating naive CD4+ T cells sorted from the breast tumor. Subset indicated: naive CD4+ T cells, CD4+CD45RA+CD25-. The receptor set was obtained from a female donor with breast cancer.

In regard to this clonotype: A much larger clone is a single base away; this may be a read error. The V and J genes are TRBV4-1 and TRBJ2-2; a weak D match, TRBD2 (5 bases). From germline, CDR1 is MGHRA and CDR2 YSYEKL. V gave up 4 bases and J gave up 4 bases, with 10 bases separating them. This CDR3 is 14 amino acids long. The chain's CDR3 is CASSRPLGTGELFF. DNA for the CDR3: TGCGCCAGCAGCCGACCACTAGGCACCGGGGAGCTGTTTTTT.

This clonotype was seen a few times. This chain connects TRBV7-2 to TRBJ1-1, with D uncertain. Trimming removed 5 bases from V and 1 base from J, with 14 bases in between. Germline V gene lookup returns CDR1 SGHTA and CDR2 FQGNSA. This CDR3 is 15 amino acids long. CDR3 coding DNA: TGTGCCAGCAGCCGGACGGGTCTGAGGAACACTGAAGCTTTCTTT. Translation: CASSRTGLRNTEAFF.

A remark on this clonotype: A clone one base away is much larger, so this may be a read error. The chain couples TRBV5-1 to TRBJ1-3; TRBD1 matches at 10 bases. The V and J ends lost 4 bases and 3 bases, in that order; junction bases with no gene match: 13. The germline V gene has CDR1 SGHRS and CDR2 YFSETQ. The CDR3 length is 18 residues. CDR3 sequence reads: CASSPDRGSRLIGNTIYF. In nucleotides, the CDR3 is TGCGCCAGCAGCCCGGACAGGGGGTCACGACTGATTGGAAACACCATATATTTT.

The chain carries TRBV5-1 and TRBJ2-7, with a tentative D call TRBD2 (6 bases). The CDR3 totals 15 residues. In germline, CDR1 is SGHRS, CDR2 YFSETQ. With 4 bases removed from V and 0 bases from J, the gap between germline ends came to 14 bases. The CDR3 sequence: CASSQEGRSSYEQYF. CDR3 in DNA: TGCGCCAGCAGCCAAGAAGGGAGGAGCTCCTACGAGCAGTACTTC. Full variable domain (remainder filled in from reference TRBV5-1 and TRBJ2-7): KAGVTQTPRYLIKTRGQQVTLSCSPISGHRSVSWYQQTPGQGLQFLFEYFSETQRNKGNFPGRFSGRQFSNSRSEMNVSTLELGDSALYLCASSQEGRSSYEQYFGPGTRLTVT.

This clonotype was picked up a small number of times. The chain has TRBV7-9 and TRBJ1-1, with D maybe TRBD1 (5 bases). V was cut by 3 bases and J by 0 bases, with 20 bases left in between. The CDR3 loop spans 18 amino acids. Germline CDR1 and CDR2: SEHNR and FQNEAQ (reference sequence). CDR3 nucleotides: TGTGCCAGCAGCTTGGGGGTCGGAGCCAGCCCCATGAACACTGAAGCTTTCTTT. It codes for CASSLGVGASPMNTEAFF.

In this sample, this clonotype turned up a few times. This chain uses TRBV29-1 with TRBJ2-3; D is unclear. CDR1 and CDR2 (germline): SQVTM, ANQGSEA. Trimming stripped 5 bases from V and 2 bases from J, with 2 bases between. There are 10 residues in the CDR3. The CDR3 region has the DNA TGCAGCGTTTCCACAGATACGCAGTATTTT. It codes for CSVSTDTQYF.

The chain uses TRBV6-6 and TRBJ1-5; the D is unclear. Trimming stripped 5 bases from V and 4 bases from J, with 9 bases between. The length of the CDR3 is 13 residues. Per the germline V gene, CDR1 is MNHNY and CDR2 is SVGAGI (reference sequence). The CDR3: CASSRLGNQPQHF. In DNA, the CDR3 is TGTGCCAGCAGTCGACTCGGGAATCAGCCCCAGCATTTT.

Worth noting for this clonotype: Mismatch with germline at one junction end may stem from a read error. The rearrangement links TRBV11-2 to TRBJ2-5; D unresolved. CDR3 length: 12 amino acids. From germline, CDR1 is SGHAT and CDR2 FQNNGV. CDR3 protein: CACSLNSETQYF. DNA for the CDR3: TGTGCCTGCAGCTTAAATTCAGAGACCCAGTACTTC.

This clonotype was counted ten times or more. V is TRBV29-1 and J is TRBJ2-3, with 8 bases that match TRBD2. This CDR3 has 14 residues. The germline V gene has CDR1 SQVTM and CDR2 ANQGSEA. The V and J ends lost 0 bases and 6 bases, in that order; junction bases with no gene match: 5. CDR3 DNA sequence: TGCAGCGTTGAAGAGAGCGGGAGCGTGGATACGCAGTATTTT. It translates to CSVEESGSVDTQYF.

The chain couples TRBV5-1 to TRBJ2-1; D could derive from TRBD1 or TRBD2 (7 bases each). V was shortened by 4 bases and J by 6 bases, with 17 bases between the two germline ends. The germline gives CDR1 SGHRS, CDR2 YFSETQ. The length of the CDR3 is 15 residues. Written as DNA, the CDR3 is TGCGCCAGCAGCCCGGGGAGGGGGCTAATCAATGAGCAGTTCTTC. Protein: CASSPGRGLINEQFF.

As to this clonotype: A much bigger clone sits one base away, suggesting this may be a read error. This chain connects TRBV20-1 to TRBJ1-5; no clear D. The V end was cut by 6 bases, the J end by 2 bases, with 14 bases between. Germline V gene lookup returns CDR1 DFQATT and CDR2 SNEGSKA (reference sequence). The CDR3 is made up of 14 amino acids. The CDR3 DNA reads TGCAGTGCGGTAGGGCCAAAGGGCAATCAGCCCCAGCATTTT. Its translation: CSAVGPKGNQPQHF.

This clonotype was observed a few times. The chain has TRBV6-1 and TRBJ1-1; TRBD1 aligns across 7 bases. The CDR3 extends over 16 amino acids. Germline lookup yields CDR1 MNHNS and CDR2 SASEGT. Trimming cost V 5 bases and J 3 bases; bases outside gene matches: 12. The DNA for the CDR3 is TGTGCCAGCAGTTACCTGACAGGGTCTGTTGACACTGAAGCTTTCTTT. Its protein product is CASSYLTGSVDTEAFF.

This clonotype was seen a few times. Just one base apart from a much larger clone, this may be a read error. In this CDR3 the conserved last residue, phenylalanine or tryptophan, is missing, so a read error is likely. J is TRBJ2-3 and V is TRBV6-5; 9 nucleotides line up with TRBD1. The length of the CDR3 is 14 residues. The J segment lost 1 base and the V segment lost 6 bases, leaving 2 bases of the junction unmatched. Per the germline V gene, CDR1 is MNHEY and CDR2 is SVGAGI. CDR3 DNA: TGTGCCAGCAGAAGGACAGGGGGCACAGATACGCAGTATTTA. Residues: CASRRTGGTDTQYL.

The chain links TRBV28 to TRBJ2-3; 10 bases line up with TRBD2. Trimming at V came to 3 bases and at J to 6 bases, leaving 12 bases not matched to a gene. CDR3 length equals 17 residues. The germline V gene has CDR1 MDHEN and CDR2 SYDVKM. CDR3 region: CASSLTTVAGGRDTQYF. The CDR3 DNA sequence: TGTGCCAGCAGTTTGACAACTGTAGCGGGAGGCCGGGATACGCAGTATTTT.

This clonotype was seen only a few times. V and J are TRBV29-1 and TRBJ2-7; 7 bases map to TRBD1. In germline, CDR1 is SQVTM, CDR2 ANQGSEA. The CDR3 has 14 amino acids. J gave up 3 bases and V 7 bases, and 12 bases lay outside the gene matches. The CDR3 DNA sequence: TGCAGCGAGATCCCCCGGGACAGCTACTACGAGCAGTACTTC. It codes for CSEIPRDSYYEQYF.

This clonotype turned up a few times. This chain connects TRBV6-5 to TRBJ1-2, with D possibly being TRBD1 (5 bases). The germline CDR1 and CDR2 sequences are MNHEY and SVGAGI. With 5 bases removed from V and 2 bases from J, the gap between germline ends came to 12 bases. CDR3 size: 14 residues. In DNA form, the CDR3 reads TGTGCCAGCAGTCTGGGACTGAGCAACTATGGCTACACCTTC. Protein: CASSLGLSNYGYTF.

This sequence joins TRBV5-1 and TRBJ2-1; the match to TRBD2 covers 8 bases. V was clipped by 4 bases and J by 0 bases; unmatched bases: 6. Looked up from germline, CDR1 is SGHRS and CDR2 is YFSETQ. The length of the CDR3 is 16 residues. CDR3 loop: CASSRVSGNSYNEQFF. In nucleotides, the CDR3 is TGCGCCAGCAGCAGGGTTAGCGGGAACTCCTACAATGAGCAGTTCTTC.

This chain joins TRBV3-1 and TRBJ1-3; D is ambiguous. This CDR3 spans 14 amino acids. The germline V gene encodes CDR1 LGHDT and CDR2 YNNKEL (reference sequence). V shed 3 bases and J shed 0 bases, with 6 bases lying between them. The CDR3 region is CASSHEDSGNTIYF. The CDR3 DNA reads TGTGCCAGCAGCCATGAGGACTCTGGAAACACCATATATTTT.